A selection of T cell receptor beta chains follows, all from one sample in a study of blood T cells in healthy people across ages. TCRdb fed the 5' RACE reads into MiXCR, producing one record per CDR3 protein. The repertoire holds 800,000 or so distinct CDR3 sequences, with roughly 25% as singletons. This sample also belongs to another study, concerning T cells of mothers and their children.

The source material was blood. Receptors originate from a boy aged 5-17 years in good health. CDR3s leave out the opening cysteine and the closing phenylalanine or tryptophan.

J | V | CDR3
TRBJ1-1 | TRBV11-2 | ASSSLRSLSTEAF
TRBJ1-4 | TRBV5-1 | ASSPPGQGEKLF
TRBJ1-2 | TRBV24-1 | ATSDLRGRGYT
TRBJ2-5 | TRBV29-1 | SVAGGRETQY
TRBJ2-3 | TRBV2 | ASSGGDLKARTDTQY
TRBJ1-5 | TRBV2 | ASRDRGGNQPQH
TRBJ2-7 | TRBV27 | ACTSDLSYEQY
TRBJ2-2 | TRBV12-3/TRBV12-4 | ASSAPAHVDGNTGELF
TRBJ2-7 | TRBV7-9 | ASSLTSGPSPYEQY
TRBJ2-1 | TRBV27 | ASSFSGPNTYNEQF
TRBJ1-1 | TRBV28 | ASISTLNTEAF
TRBJ2-3 | TRBV5-1 | ASSLGTPGVDTQY
TRBJ1-3 | TRBV12-3/TRBV12-4 | ASTLGGMRNTIY
TRBJ2-1 | TRBV7-2 | ASTFSGPLYNEQF
TRBJ1-6 | TRBV28 | ATFPGLNSPLH
TRBJ1-4 | TRBV10-3 | AISTGLKEKLF
TRBJ2-2 | TRBV24-1 | ATSGGSGELF
TRBJ2-5 | TRBV29-1 | SVEQAGPETQY
TRBJ1-2 | TRBV15 | ATTPRGGNYGYT
TRBJ2-3 | TRBV24-1 | ATSAPSGRRGDTQY
TRBJ2-7 | TRBV10-3 | AISDGQTYSYEQY
TRBJ1-1 | TRBV29-1 | SVVRGANTEAF
TRBJ2-3 | TRBV7-6 | ASSPTLKRGGTDTQY
TRBJ1-4 | TRBV20-1 | SARDGGSTNEKLF
TRBJ2-5 | TRBV28 | ASSPQTSGSGWETQY
TRBJ2-1 | TRBV7-3 | ASSSLGGSYNEQF
TRBJ2-3 | TRBV29-1 | SVAIAITDTQY
TRBJ1-5 | TRBV27 | ASSLTGVQPQH
TRBJ2-3 | TRBV28 | ASTVPGAAQY
- | TRBV9 | ASSLRTGDEQY
- | TRBV29-1 | SVDVDNSYEQY
TRBJ2-7 | TRBV27 | ASSLSPGRTYEQY
TRBJ1-1 | TRBV6-2/TRBV6-3 | ASSYRQAKNTEAF
TRBJ2-5 | TRBV3-1 | ASSPHLVVSPRGQY
TRBJ1-2 | TRBV10-3 | AISEEVANYGYT
TRBJ2-3 | TRBV29-1 | SVPIPDTQY
TRBJ2-7 | TRBV6-1 | ASSEAKQGASEQY
TRBJ2-7 | TRBV29-1 | SVVGGGYEQY
TRBJ2-6 | TRBV28 | ASSYPGQGAGGANVLT
TRBJ1-2 | TRBV29-1 | SVGPRAANYGYT